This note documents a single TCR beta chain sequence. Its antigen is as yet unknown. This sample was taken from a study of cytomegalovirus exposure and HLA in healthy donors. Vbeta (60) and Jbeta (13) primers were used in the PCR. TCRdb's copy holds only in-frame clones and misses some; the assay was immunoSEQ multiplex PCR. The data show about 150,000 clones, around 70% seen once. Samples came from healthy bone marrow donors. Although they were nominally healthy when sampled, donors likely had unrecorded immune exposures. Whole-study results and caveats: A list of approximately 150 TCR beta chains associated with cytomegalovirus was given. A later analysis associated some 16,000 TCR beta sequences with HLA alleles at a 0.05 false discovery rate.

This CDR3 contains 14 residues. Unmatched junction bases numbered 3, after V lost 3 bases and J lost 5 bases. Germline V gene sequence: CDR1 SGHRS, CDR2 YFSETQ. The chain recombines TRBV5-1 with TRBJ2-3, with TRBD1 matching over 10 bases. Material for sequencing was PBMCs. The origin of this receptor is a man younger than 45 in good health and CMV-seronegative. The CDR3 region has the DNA TGCGCCAGCAGCTCGGGACAGGGGAAAGATACGCAGTATTTT. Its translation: CASSSGQGKDTQYF.